This T cell receptor beta chain was captured in a study of T cells in Graves' hyperthyroidism and ophthalmopathy (dated by TCRdb to about 2019). General notes on the study: Peripheral blood was collected at initial diagnosis, before any treatment. After blood sampling, hyperthyroidism patients were treated with methimazole at a starting dose of 30 mg daily, and ophthalmopathy patients were treated with high-dose intravenous methylprednisolone. Thyroid tissue and blood T-cell repertoires from six Graves' hyperthyroidism patients were also compared in the study. Prospective prediction of ophthalmopathy was tested in an independent validation cohort consisting of about 20 hyperthyroidism patients and around 16 patients who later progressed to ophthalmopathy. The approximately 95 discovery patients were divided at random into training and test sets in a 7:3 ratio. To identify TCR V-J signatures that set the groups apart, the researchers used a discovery cohort of 100 patients, made up of around 42 with Graves' ophthalmopathy and some 56 with stable Graves' hyperthyroidism. The paper reports TCR Vbeta CDR3 sequencing of about 140 peripheral blood samples: approximately 41 ophthalmopathy, approximately 74 hyperthyroidism and approximately 17 progressor patients.

The TCR beta CDR3 regions were amplified from the RNA transcripts. A first-round RT-PCR of the TCR CDR3 used the HTBI primer set with the Qiagen OneStep RT-PCR kit. A second multiplex PCR round built the libraries, followed by size selection and purification. Sequencing of the libraries was done on an Illumina HiSeq2000 using paired-end 100 bp reads. Processing in the source paper ran as follows. SOAPnuke was used to process the raw data, with reads discarded if the reads contained adapters or uncalled bases, had a mean Phred below 15, or lacked an exact constant-primer or identifier match. COPE v1.2.5 was used to merge the high-quality paired reads, and each unique nucleotide sequence was defined as a clonotype. MiTCR v1.1 was used to align the clonotypes against IMGT TRBV, TRBD and TRBJ reference segments. The analysis included only V-J combinations with a frequency above 0.0001, which together covered 99.2% of the repertoires. The TCS score was defined as the ratio of F50 (clonal expansion) to E x V (chaos), calculated using BLOSUM62-based TCRdist between CDR3 peptides within each V-J. Welch's t-statistics and random forest reduced several hundred V-J features to 13, which were used in a naive Bayes classifier (R e1071). Thyroid-blood repertoire similarity was quantified with the Morisita-Horn index. TCRdb's own reprocessing of the public reads used fastp at Q25 and MiXCR and kept productive beta chains. Rows are unified per CDR3 protein, each entry keeping the most common DNA and genes. Here the V and J calls rest on TCRdb's processing, not on the authors' analysis. A total of about 840,000 distinct CDR3 sequences appear in this sample, 38% of them only once. The top ten hold approximately 8.7% of the sample.

This clonotype was observed a few times. The target of this receptor is not known. Base qualities are not provided; no much larger clone lies one nucleotide away. Beyond this particular receptor, the publication reports: In validation, the model predicted progression to ophthalmopathy a median of about 6 months before onset, with around 70% sensitivity and 72.22% specificity. A 13 V-J signature model separated ophthalmopathy from stable hyperthyroidism, with approximately 87% sensitivity and approximately 81% specificity in cross-validation and 80%/75% in testing. No statistical method was used to set the sample size in advance, and investigators knew the group allocation. Blood samples also contained most of the expanded thyroid clonotypes (frequency above 0.001), which suggests that blood repertoires may reflect thyroid immune responses.

Counted from cysteine to phenylalanine, this CDR3 has 14 amino acids. The retained sequence is limited to the CDR3, 42 bases, with the frame set at the first base. From the germline V gene, CDR1 is LGHNT and CDR2 is FRNRAP. Trimming at the junction amounts to 4 bases on V and 3 bases on J, and the germline ends lie 9 bases apart. Graves' hyperthyroidism was defined as stable when no progression to ophthalmopathy occurred over 18 months of follow-up. Hyperthyroidism patients were aged 18 to 65 years and newly diagnosed, with disease duration of less than 2 months. Patients with uncontrolled infections, other autoimmune diseases, pregnancy or lactation were excluded. Diagnoses were established on the basis of clinical symptoms, serum thyroxine and TRAb, thyroid ultrasound, and orbital computed tomography. PBMCs were separated from roughly 9.3 ml of fresh peripheral blood using Ficoll-Paque density gradient centrifugation. Total RNA was extracted with Trizol reagent, and quality was checked on an Agilent 2100 Bioanalyzer.

This TCR was sampled from a man in his late teens or twenties with Graves' hyperthyroidism. The sample was blood. The chain employs TRBV12-5 and TRBJ2-2; the D gene is unclear. CDR3 reads: CASGSRGYTGELFF. The nucleotide sequence reads as follows: TGTGCTAGTGGTTCACGCGGTTACACCGGGGAGCTGTTTTTT.